These 18 T cell receptor beta chains were all obtained from the same sample, sequenced in a study of blood T cell repertoires in COVID-19 (dated by TCRdb to 2018 to 2020). Libraries were made using the immunoSEQ multiplex PCR assay. Held by TCRdb, this immuneACCESS table contains in-frame sequences only and omits some clones. Under half of the omission traces to an unresolved V gene where checked; the cause of the rest is unknown. The sample yields more than 300,000 clones; 85% to 90% were counted once. About 10% of the sample belongs to the ten largest clones. Sequencing was carried out using PBMCs or T cells enriched from blood (not recorded which). Receptor source: a woman aged 18-30 years who had recovered from COVID-19.

The V and J genes are TRBV12-3 or TRBV12-4 and TRBJ1-5; D is uncertain. V was shortened by 3 bases and J by 5 bases, with 5 bases between the two germline ends. This CDR3 is built from 12 residues. The CDR3 spells CASSLSYQPQHF. CDR3 bases: TGTGCCAGCAGTTTGAGTTATCAGCCCCAGCATTTT.

This chain joins TRBV7-9 and TRBJ2-7, with 8 bases identical to TRBD1. Per germline, CDR1 SEHNR and CDR2 FQNEAQ (reference sequence). The CDR3 sequence is 15 residues long. Trimming cost V 1 base and J 5 bases; bases outside gene matches: 7. The CDR3 DNA sequence: TGTGCCAGCAGCTTAGTATCGCAGGGGGCGGACGAGCAGTACTTC. Its protein product is CASSLVSQGADEQYF.

The V gene is TRBV7-3, the J gene TRBJ2-3, with 9 nucleotides matching TRBD2. The germline gives CDR1 SGHTA, CDR2 FQGTGA. CDR3 length: 16 amino acids. The V segment lost 4 bases and the J segment 1 base; nucleotides outside the gene matches: 6. CDR3 coding DNA: TGTGCCAGCAGCTCGCCCTTAGCGGGAGGCACAGATACGCAGTATTTT. This encodes CASSSPLAGGTDTQYF.

V is TRBV28 and J is TRBJ1-5; 10 bases fit TRBD1. The CDR3 covers 14 residues. Germline CDR1 is MDHEN and CDR2 is SYDVKM. The ends lost 7 bases at V and 7 bases at J; junction bases unmatched: 7. In nucleotides, the CDR3 is TGTGCCAGCACGAAGACAGGGGGCTGGCAGCCCCAGCATTTT. Protein sequence: CASTKTGGWQPQHF. The whole variable domain, filled in from reference TRBV28 and TRBJ1-5, reads DVKVTQSSRYLVKRTGEKVFLECVQDMDHENMFWYRQDPGLGLRLIYFSYDVKMKEKGDIPEGYSVSREKKERFSLILESASTNQTSMYLCASTKTGGWQPQHFGDGTRLSIL.

This clone was found a few times. V is TRBV15 and J is TRBJ1-2; the D gene is possibly TRBD1 (6 bases). This CDR3 has 14 amino acids. Deletions cut 0 bases from V and 5 bases from J, with 10 bases between. CDR1 is LNHNV, CDR2 YYDKDF, per germline (reference sequence). The CDR3 reads CATSRDRGKYGYTF. CDR3 sequence (DNA): TGTGCCACCAGCAGAGATAGGGGGAAGTATGGCTACACCTTC. The whole variable domain, remainder taken from reference TRBV15 and TRBJ1-2, is DAMVIQNPRYQVTQFGKPVTLSCSQTLNHNVMYWYQQKSSQAPKLLFHYYDKDFNNEADTPDNFQSRRPNTSFCFLDIRSPGLGDTAMYLCATSRDRGKYGYTFGSGTRLTVV.

The chain uses TRBV5-1 and TRBJ2-2, with 8 bases aligning to TRBD1. V was pared by 5 bases and J by 8 bases, with 8 bases of the junction left unmatched. The CDR3 runs to 14 residues. CDR1 and CDR2 (germline): SGHRS, YFSETQ. The CDR3 sequence: CASSRQGLSGELFF. The DNA of the CDR3 is TGCGCCAGCAGTCGACAGGGGTTGTCGGGGGAGCTGTTTTTT.

This clone was observed a single time. The DNA for the CDR3 is TGTGCCAGCAGTGAAGGTGGGCAGATCTACGAGCAGTACTTC. The encoded protein is CASSEGGQIYEQYF. The rearrangement links TRBV6-1 to TRBJ2-7; no reliable D call. This CDR3 region has 14 residues. V was cut by 1 base and J by 3 bases, with 10 bases left in between. The germline V gene has CDR1 MNHNS and CDR2 SASEGT.

The V and J genes are TRBV9 and TRBJ1-5, with unresolved D. V shed 4 bases and J shed 9 bases, with 17 bases lying between them. There are 14 residues in the CDR3. The germline gives CDR1 SGDLS, CDR2 YYNGEE. CDR3 region: CASSPRLELGPQHF. The DNA of the CDR3 is TGTGCCAGCAGCCCAAGACTGGAGCTCGGGCCCCAGCATTTT.

V gene TRBV5-5 combines with J gene TRBJ1-2; D uncertain. The germline V and J ends were trimmed by 2 bases and 8 bases, with 10 bases remaining between them. CDR3 length: 12 residues. The germline gives CDR1 SGHKS, CDR2 YYEKEE (reference sequence). The CDR3 nucleotides are TGTGCCAGCAGCTTCCTCGTGGGCGGCTACACCTTC. It yields the protein CASSFLVGGYTF.

V usage is TRBV10-3 and J usage is TRBJ1-1; tentative D call: TRBD1 (5 bases). Trimming took off 3 bases at V and 3 bases at J, with 8 bases between the two ends. Germline assignment: CDR1 ENHRY and CDR2 SYGVKD. The CDR3 loop spans 13 amino acids. The CDR3 loop is CAISEGGDTEAFF. CDR3 nucleotide sequence: TGTGCCATCAGTGAAGGAGGGGACACTGAAGCTTTCTTT.

V usage is TRBV27 and J usage is TRBJ2-5; 9 nucleotides match TRBD2. Germline-derived CDR1 and CDR2 are MNHEY and SMNVEV (reference sequence). CDR3 size: 16 residues. With 2 bases clipped from V and 4 bases from J, the junction kept 8 bases outside the gene matches. CDR3 sequence: CASSLLASGNGETQYF. The CDR3 DNA follows: TGTGCCAGCAGTTTACTGGCTAGCGGGAATGGAGAGACCCAGTACTTC.

The chain has TRBV9 and TRBJ1-2, with D unclear. The V and J ends lost 0 bases and 5 bases respectively, with 17 bases between them. The CDR3 is 16 residues long. Germline values: CDR1 SGDLS, CDR2 YYNGEE. Here the CDR3 DNA reads TGTGCCAGCAGCGTAGAGCGAGGGCCGAATTTTTATGGCTACACCTTC. Translated, it gives CASSVERGPNFYGYTF.

V and J are TRBV28 and TRBJ1-1; a weak D match, TRBD1 (5 bases). Germline loops: CDR1 MDHEN, CDR2 SYDVKM. This CDR3 region has 14 residues. V was shortened by 2 bases and J by 1 base, with 8 bases between the two germline ends. CDR3 sequence: CASSLPQGNTEAFF. The CDR3 bases are TGTGCCAGCAGTTTACCCCAGGGGAACACTGAAGCTTTCTTT.

The chain joins TRBV3-1 (or the pseudogene TRBV3-2) to TRBJ1-2; D gene ambiguous. This CDR3 is built from 14 residues. V dropped 4 bases and J dropped 4 bases, with 13 bases sitting between them. Per germline, CDR1 LGHDT and CDR2 YNNKEL (reference sequence). CDR3 loop: CASSPSAGTYGYTF. CDR3 coding DNA: TGTGCCAGCAGCCCCTCGGCAGGAACCTATGGCTACACCTTC.

This sequence joins TRBV28 and TRBJ1-6, with no clear D. The V end lost 5 bases, the J end lost 13 bases, and 15 bases lay between the germline ends. The CDR3 runs 13 residues. The V gene's germline CDR1 is MDHEN and CDR2 SYDVKM. CDR3 protein: CASSEVIQGPLHF. CDR3 sequence (DNA): TGTGCCAGCAGTGAGGTTATCCAAGGTCCCCTCCACTTT.

V gene TRBV11-3 combines with J gene TRBJ2-1, with 11 bases fitting TRBD2. The CDR3 contains 17 residues. Germline loops: CDR1 SGHNT, CDR2 YENEEA. Losses at the gene ends were 4 bases for V and 4 bases for J; bases not matched to a gene: 9. The CDR3 spells CASSYTWTSGHYNEQFF. In nucleotides, the CDR3 is TGTGCCAGCAGCTACACCTGGACTAGCGGGCATTACAATGAGCAGTTCTTC.

For this clone: The sample holds other DNA sequences that translate to the same CDR3. The V gene is TRBV4-1, the J gene TRBJ1-5; D is ambiguous. Germline V lookup: CDR1 MGHRA, CDR2 YSYEKL. Trimming removed 5 bases from V and 4 bases from J, with 9 bases in between. There are 13 residues in the CDR3. The DNA for the CDR3 is TGCGCCAGCAGCTCTCGGGGAAATCAGCCCCAGCATTTT. The encoded protein is CASSSRGNQPQHF.

The V call is TRBV18, the J call TRBJ2-2; the D gene is possibly TRBD1 (6 bases). The germline gives CDR1 KGHSH, CDR2 LQKENI. V lost 2 bases to trimming and J lost 2 bases, with 12 bases between them. The CDR3 runs 16 residues. The CDR3 is CASSPLGQINTGELFF. The CDR3 DNA reads as TGTGCCAGCTCACCATTAGGACAGATCAACACCGGGGAGCTGTTTTTT.